This is a list of T cell receptor beta chains from one sample in a study of long-term antiretroviral therapy in people with HIV. Assay used: immunoSEQ multiplex PCR; TCRdb lists only in-frame clones, some missing. Of 31,000 or so clones in the sample, about 96% were seen once. Sequencing was performed on unsorted PBMCs, taken approximately 6.8 years after starting antiretroviral therapy. The receptors shown here come from a man younger than 45 with HIV. CDR3s include the opening cysteine and the closing phenylalanine or tryptophan. D genes are given only for firm matches. Only some rows state a clone size, as once, few, many or a class for expanded clones.

V gene	D gene	J gene	clone size	CDR3 protein	CDR3 DNA
TRBV9	TRBD2	TRBJ2-2	.	CASSVGLAGSTGELFF	TGTGCCAGCAGCGTAGGCCTAGCGGGTAGCACCGGGGAGCTGTTTTTT
TRBV7-6	TRBD2	TRBJ2-1	.	CASSLHQTSRGDEQFF	TGTGCCAGCAGCCTTCATCAGACTAGCCGAGGCGATGAGCAGTTCTTC
TRBV29-1	.	TRBJ2-1	.	CSAHAGREQFF	TGCAGCGCCCACGCTGGGCGTGAGCAGTTCTTC
TRBV19	TRBD1	TRBJ2-5	.	CASSGGSEETQYF	TGTGCCAGCTCAGGGGGCTCGGAAGAGACCCAGTACTTC
TRBV7-3	TRBD2	TRBJ2-1	.	CASSLSGGPQNEQFF	TGTGCCAGCAGCCTTAGCGGGGGGCCCCAGAATGAGCAGTTCTTC
TRBV2	TRBD1	TRBJ2-2	.	CASNGDRENTGELFF	TGTGCCAGCAATGGGGACAGGGAGAACACCGGGGAGCTGTTTTTT
TRBV7-9	.	TRBJ1-2	once	CASSFRALYGYTF	TGTGCCAGCAGCTTCCGGGCCCTCTATGGCTACACCTTC
TRBV7-9	TRBD2	TRBJ2-3	.	CASSHIGTRNPPPPQYF	TGTGCCAGCAGCCATATCGGGACTAGAAATCCTCCCCCCCCGCAGTATTTT
TRBV6-5	.	TRBJ1-1	.	CASRNKGRNTEAFF	TGTGCCAGCAGAAACAAGGGTAGGAACACTGAAGCTTTCTTT
TRBV27	.	TRBJ2-7	.	CASSLGITYEQYF	TGTGCCAGCAGTTTAGGGATTACCTACGAGCAGTACTTC
TRBV27	.	TRBJ1-2	.	CASSIRGGGYTF	TGTGCCAGCAGTATAAGGGGCGGGGGCTACACCTTC
TRBV6-5	.	TRBJ1-5	.	CASSEDRNNQPQHF	TGTGCCAGCAGTGAGGACAGAAACAATCAGCCCCAGCATTTT